This T cell receptor (beta chain) was profiled in a study of T cells in Graves' hyperthyroidism and ophthalmopathy. Looking at the study overall: Upon initial diagnosis and before any treatment, peripheral blood was collected.

RNA transcripts gave rise to amplified TCR beta CDR3 regions. During a first-round RT-PCR of the TCR CDR3, the HTBI primer set was used. TCRdb re-called the multiplex PCR reads through MiXCR, storing one row per CDR3 protein. The data show approximately 510,000 distinct CDR3 sequences, with around 21% seen just once and more than 25% held by the top ten. Germline V gene sequence: CDR1 LNHNV, CDR2 YYDKDF (reference sequence). V dropped 0 bases and J dropped 0 bases, with 11 bases sitting between them. The CDR3 sequence is 16 residues long. This clonotype was counted once. The sequencing sample was made of blood. The chain is built from TRBV15 and TRBJ1-2; no reliable D call. This receptor was taken from a man between 18 and 29 years old with Graves' hyperthyroidism. In nucleotides, the CDR3 is TGTGCCACCAGCAGAGATGGTTCCAGCACTAACTATGGCTACACCTTC. Its translation: CATSRDGSSTNYGYTF.